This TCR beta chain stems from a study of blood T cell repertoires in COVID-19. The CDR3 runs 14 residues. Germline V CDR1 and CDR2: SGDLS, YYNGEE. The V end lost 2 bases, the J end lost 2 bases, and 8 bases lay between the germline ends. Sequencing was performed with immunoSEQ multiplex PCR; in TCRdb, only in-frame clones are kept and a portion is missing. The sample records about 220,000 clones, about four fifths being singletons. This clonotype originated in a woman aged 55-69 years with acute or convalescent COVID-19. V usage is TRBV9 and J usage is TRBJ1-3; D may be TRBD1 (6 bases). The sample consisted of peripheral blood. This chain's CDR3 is CASSVGTTGNTIYF. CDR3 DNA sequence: TGTGCCAGCAGCGTGGGGACAACTGGAAACACCATATATTTT. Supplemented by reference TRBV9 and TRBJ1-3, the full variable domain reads DSGVTQTPKHLITATGQRVTLRCSPRSGDLSVYWYQQSLDQGLQFLIQYYNGEERAKGNILERFSAQQFPDLHSELNLSSLELGDSALYFCASSVGTTGNTIYFGEGSWLTVV.